This TCR beta chain is drawn from a study of blood T cell repertoires in COVID-19. The repertoire was sequenced with immunoSEQ multiplex PCR; TCRdb's copy has only in-frame clones and lacks some. The sample holds roughly 230,000 clones, over 70% seen once. V gave up 4 bases and J gave up 0 bases, with 13 bases separating them. The V gene's germline CDR1 is SGHTA and CDR2 FQGNSA. This CDR3 spans 15 amino acids. The TCR was taken from a middle-aged man with active or convalescent COVID-19. Sequenced sample: peripheral blood. This rearrangement joins TRBV7-2 to TRBJ2-7; weak D call: TRBD2 (5 bases). In nucleotides, the CDR3 is TGTGCCAGCAGCTCCGACTACTTCAGCTCCTACGAGCAGTACTTC. It encodes CASSSDYFSSYEQYF.